This T cell receptor beta chain comes out of a study of blood T cell repertoires in COVID-19. Study information: Samples of COVID-19 (acute and convalescent) were obtained from the United States, Italy and Spain. PBMCs, B-cell-depleted T cells, or T cells were the source of the cDNA or gDNA that made up the material.

As handled by the study authors: It was from reference gene primer amplification that nucleated cell counts were estimated. Measured with immunoSEQ multiplex PCR; TCRdb has only the in-frame clones, and not every one. D and trimming come from the DNA, and the V and J calls and clone size come from that table. The sample records roughly 150,000 clones, around 83% being singletons. Germline values: CDR1 SGHRS, CDR2 YFSETQ. Deletions cut 2 bases from V and 8 bases from J, with 16 bases between. The CDR3 length is 15 residues. This clone has just a few counts. This clonotype originated in a woman older than 75 with acute or convalescent COVID-19. The sample was peripheral blood. The chain has TRBV5-1 and TRBJ1-4; D is unresolved. In DNA form, the CDR3 reads TGCGCCAGCAGCTTAAGGACCTACAGAGGGGAAAAACTGTTTTTT. Its translation: CASSLRTYRGEKLFF.